This entry concerns a single TCR beta chain. The clone's antigen remains unknown. Base qualities are not at hand, and no much larger clone is one base apart. The library was built by means of multiplex PCR. The sample was run on an Illumina HiSeq 2500. Following protocols modified from ARM-PCR, the researchers constructed TCRbeta libraries through three rounds of nested PCR with primers (Table S4). Before sequencing, PCR products in the 200-500 bp range were cut out of the gel and cleaned up using the QIAquick gel extraction kit. The study's own analysis went as follows. Reads were cleaned with Trimmomatic, merged with FLASH into complete CDR3 sequences, and assigned to V(D)J germline segments with MiTCR. VDJtools was used to compute clonal diversity as the inverse Simpson's index. Productive reads were defined as in-frame sequences without a premature stop codon. TCRdb ran its own pipeline on the public reads, namely fastp trimming at Q25 and MiXCR clone calling, and kept in-frame beta chains. CDR3 protein duplicates are merged, each entry listing the most common genes and DNA. These V and J calls are TCRdb output, not the study's own analysis. The table for this sample lists 81,000 or so distinct CDR3 sequences; approximately 80% of them were counted only once. The ten largest clonotypes hold 50% to 65% of the sample.

RNA was isolated from bulk unsorted tissue, and RNA quality was assessed with a NanoDrop ND-1000 and an Agilent 2100. For the normal lung samples, distant non-tumor tissue was collected more than 3 cm away from the tumor edge. All donors had newly diagnosed lung cancer, had not received prior chemotherapy, and were admitted for thoracic surgery in China between August and November 2014. Patients who had received previous radiotherapy or chemotherapy, or who had another concurrent cancer, were excluded from the study. Pieces of surgical tissue measuring roughly 1-2.2 cm3 were kept in RNAlater solution and held at -80 degrees C until needed. This specimen belongs to a study of tumor and adjacent non-tumor tissue in lung cancer (dated by TCRdb to 2016 to 2018). With regard to the full study: The cohort included about a dozen adenocarcinoma, 2 squamous cell carcinoma and 1 small cell lung cancer patients. The 15 or so patients were aged roughly 30 to 76 years, included roughly ten men and 5 women, and had TNM stage I to III disease. Sequencing generated a total of about 130,000,000 productive TCRbeta reads, averaging about 4.2 million reads per sample. The study compared bulk TCRbeta repertoires from lung tumor tissue and matched distant non-tumor lung tissue of approximately 15 lung cancer patients. Approximately 31 paired specimens, one tumor and one normal lung sample per patient, were profiled by TCRbeta CDR3 sequencing. Points the paper makes about the study in general: The sequencing platform is not named in the methods, and unique molecular identifiers are not mentioned. Younger patients had significantly higher TCR diversity, and higher tumor TCR diversity was associated with shorter overall and disease-free survival. A significantly larger cumulative share of the repertoire was made up by the top 100 clones in normal lung than in tumor tissue. TCR diversity (inverse Simpson) was significantly higher in tumor than in normal lung tissue (roughly 430 vs 170, P = 0.0075, Mann-Whitney U test). Because peripheral blood was not sequenced, blood TCRbeta repertoires in the lung cancer patients of the study were not examined. Only approximately 16 patients were included in the cohort, and the need for larger samples and more detailed clinical data was noted by the authors.

Between the V and J ends, shortened by 8 bases and 7 bases respectively, the junction contains 21 bases. Including the terminal cysteine and phenylalanine, the CDR3 comprises 13 residues. Only the CDR3 portion is preserved as DNA: 39 bases, with reading frame beginning at the first base. CDR1 and CDR2 (DFQATT, SNEGSKA) derive from the germline V gene (reference sequence). This TCR was recovered from a man aged 55-75 years with non-small cell lung cancer. Material for sequencing was distant non-tumor lung tissue. Recombination connected TRBV20-1 to TRBJ2-7, with the D gene call left open. The DNA sequence reads TGCAGTCTTAGGTCTTACGGTCCTTGGGAGCAGTACTTC. This yields the protein CSLRSYGPWEQYF.